This TCR beta chain came from a study of post-analysis software for immune sequencing data. Study-level findings and limits: Relative to controls, patients had roughly five TRBV segments at higher frequency, with TRBV5-6, TRBV5-1 and TRBV20-1 among these.

For this clonotype: Its cognate antigen is unknown.

Included in the TCR beta cDNA libraries were unique molecular identifiers. In TCRdb, the PCR reads were re-called with MiXCR into one record per CDR3 protein. The table includes 450,000 to 700,000 distinct CDR3 sequences, roughly two fifths detected once. The CDR3 length is 15 residues. CDR1 is SEHNR and CDR2 is FQNEAQ in the germline V gene (reference sequence). V was pared by 3 bases and J by 2 bases, with 5 bases of the junction left unmatched. The sequencing input was blood. The TCR comes from a girl aged 5-17 years with multiple sclerosis. The rearrangement uses TRBV7-9 and TRBJ2-3; 7 bases are shared with TRBD2. CDR3 DNA: TGTGCCAGCAGCTTCTCTAGCGGAAACACAGATACGCAGTATTTT. Translation gives CASSFSSGNTDTQYF.